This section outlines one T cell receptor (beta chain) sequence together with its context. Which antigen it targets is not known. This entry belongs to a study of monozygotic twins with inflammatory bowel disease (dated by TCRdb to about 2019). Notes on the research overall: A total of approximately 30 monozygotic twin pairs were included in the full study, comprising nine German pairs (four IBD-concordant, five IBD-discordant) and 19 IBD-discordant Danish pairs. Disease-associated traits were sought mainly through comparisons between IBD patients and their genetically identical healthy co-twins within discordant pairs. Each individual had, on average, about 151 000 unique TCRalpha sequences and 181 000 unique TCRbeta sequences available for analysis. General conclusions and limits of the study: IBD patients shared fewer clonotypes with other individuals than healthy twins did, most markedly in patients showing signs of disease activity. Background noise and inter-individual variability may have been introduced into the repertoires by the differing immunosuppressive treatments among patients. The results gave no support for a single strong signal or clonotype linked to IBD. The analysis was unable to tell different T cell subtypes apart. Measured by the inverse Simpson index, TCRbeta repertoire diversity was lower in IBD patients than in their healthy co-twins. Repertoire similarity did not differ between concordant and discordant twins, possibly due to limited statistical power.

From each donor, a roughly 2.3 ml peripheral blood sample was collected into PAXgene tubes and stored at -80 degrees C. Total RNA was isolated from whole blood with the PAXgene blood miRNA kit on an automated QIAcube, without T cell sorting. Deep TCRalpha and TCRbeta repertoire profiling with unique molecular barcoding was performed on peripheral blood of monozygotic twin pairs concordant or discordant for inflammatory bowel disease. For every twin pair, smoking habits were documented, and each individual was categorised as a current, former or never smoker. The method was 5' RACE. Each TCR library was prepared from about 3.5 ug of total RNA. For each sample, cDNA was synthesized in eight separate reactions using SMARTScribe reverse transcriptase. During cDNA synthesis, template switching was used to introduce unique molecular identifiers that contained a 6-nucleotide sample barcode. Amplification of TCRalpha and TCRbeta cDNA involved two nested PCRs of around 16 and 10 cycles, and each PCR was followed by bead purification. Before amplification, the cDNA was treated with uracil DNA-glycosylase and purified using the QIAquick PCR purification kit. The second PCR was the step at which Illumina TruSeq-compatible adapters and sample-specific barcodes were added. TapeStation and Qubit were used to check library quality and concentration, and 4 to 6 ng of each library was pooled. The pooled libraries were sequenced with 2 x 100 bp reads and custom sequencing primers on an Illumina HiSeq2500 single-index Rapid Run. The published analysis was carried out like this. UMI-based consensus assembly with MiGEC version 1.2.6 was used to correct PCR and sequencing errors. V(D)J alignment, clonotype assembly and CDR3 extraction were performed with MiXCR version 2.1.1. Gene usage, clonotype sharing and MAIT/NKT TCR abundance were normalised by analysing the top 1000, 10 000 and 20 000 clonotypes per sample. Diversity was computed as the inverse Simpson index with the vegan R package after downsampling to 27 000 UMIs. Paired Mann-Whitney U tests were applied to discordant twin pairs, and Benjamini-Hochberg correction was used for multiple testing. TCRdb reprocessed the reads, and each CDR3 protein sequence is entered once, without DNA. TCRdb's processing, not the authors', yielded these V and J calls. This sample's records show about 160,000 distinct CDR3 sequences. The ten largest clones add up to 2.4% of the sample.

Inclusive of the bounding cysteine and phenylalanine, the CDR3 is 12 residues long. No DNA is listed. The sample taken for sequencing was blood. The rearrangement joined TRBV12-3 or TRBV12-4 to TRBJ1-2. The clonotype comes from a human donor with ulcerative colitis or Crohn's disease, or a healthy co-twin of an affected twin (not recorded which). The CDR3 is CASSKTEFGYTF.